This is a list of T cell receptor beta chains from one sample in a study of T cells expressing NK-cell markers. TCRdb reworked the 5' RACE reads into one entry per CDR3 protein, no DNA. With 200,000 to 300,000 distinct CDR3 sequences in the sample, the ten largest clones hold around 4%. Sequenced: blood T cells: a sorted CD56 or NKG2C T cell subset, CD4+ or CD8+ T cells, or bulk PBMC T cells (not recorded which). Receptors originate from a woman between 18 and 70 years old in good health. The CDR3 runs from the conserved cysteine through the conserved F or W.

V gene: TRBV12-3/TRBV12-4; J gene: TRBJ1-1; CDR3 protein: CASSGQYTEAFF
V gene: TRBV11-2; J gene: TRBJ1-2; CDR3 protein: CASSLTFRGRGYTF
V gene: TRBV7-2; J gene: TRBJ2-3; CDR3 protein: CASSLSVTSGSPDTQYF
V gene: TRBV12-3/TRBV12-4; J gene: TRBJ2-2; CDR3 protein: CASNEVNTGELFF
V gene: TRBV5-6; J gene: TRBJ2-3; CDR3 protein: CASSRQSIHTDTQYF
V gene: TRBV7-9; J gene: TRBJ1-2; CDR3 protein: CASSLGSYGYTF
V gene: TRBV25-1; J gene: TRBJ2-1; CDR3 protein: CASKGGPGVNEQFF
V gene: TRBV30; J gene: TRBJ2-3; CDR3 protein: CAWSDWAVRDTQYF
V gene: TRBV5-1; J gene: TRBJ2-5; CDR3 protein: CASSLETETQYF
V gene: TRBV11-2; J gene: TRBJ1-1; CDR3 protein: CASSSQGLGTEAFF
V gene: TRBV19; J gene: TRBJ1-1; CDR3 protein: CASTPWGGAGNTEAFF
V gene: TRBV27; J gene: TRBJ1-4; CDR3 protein: CASSPRGRGHEKLFF
V gene: TRBV30; J gene: TRBJ2-1; CDR3 protein: CAWSYRSYNEQFF
V gene: TRBV11-2; J gene: TRBJ1-2; CDR3 protein: CASSAPGTGRIHGYTF
V gene: TRBV7-2; J gene: TRBJ2-5; CDR3 protein: CASSLSTGLETQYF
V gene: TRBV27; J gene: TRBJ2-2; CDR3 protein: CASSRTVNTGELFF
V gene: TRBV20-1; J gene: TRBJ2-7; CDR3 protein: CSAIVDARYEQYF